This section outlines one T cell receptor (beta chain) sequence together with its context. A much larger clone differs from this one at a single base, so this may be a read error. MiXCR, run by TCRdb on the PCR reads, gives a single entry per CDR3 protein. The sample has hundreds of thousands of distinct CDR3 sequences, about 20% seen once. The data derive from a study of molecular identifiers for immune sequencing clone quantification. This CDR3 region has 13 residues. Trimming took 3 bases from V and 3 from J, leaving 9 bases between them. The germline CDR1 and CDR2 sequences are SGHDN and FVKESK. The chain is built from TRBV14 and TRBJ2-7; D call uncertain. Sequencing was done on a sample of naive CD8+ T cells from blood, with Jurkat cell RNA spiked in. Sample subset: FACS-sorted CD8+CD4-CCR7+CD45RA+ naive T cells. The origin of this receptor is a human donor in good health. Some libraries in this study had Jurkat cell RNA spiked in. CDR3 nucleotide sequence: TGTGCCAGCAGCCAGGCCCACAACTACGAGCAGTACTTC. This sequence encodes CASSQAHNYEQYF. Filled out from reference TRBV14 and TRBJ2-7, the complete variable domain reads EAGVTQFPSHSVIEKGQTVTLRCDPISGHDNLYWYRRVMGKEIKFLLHFVKESKQDESGMPNNRFLAERTGGTYSTLKVQPAELEDSGVYFCASSQAHNYEQYFGPGTRLTVT.